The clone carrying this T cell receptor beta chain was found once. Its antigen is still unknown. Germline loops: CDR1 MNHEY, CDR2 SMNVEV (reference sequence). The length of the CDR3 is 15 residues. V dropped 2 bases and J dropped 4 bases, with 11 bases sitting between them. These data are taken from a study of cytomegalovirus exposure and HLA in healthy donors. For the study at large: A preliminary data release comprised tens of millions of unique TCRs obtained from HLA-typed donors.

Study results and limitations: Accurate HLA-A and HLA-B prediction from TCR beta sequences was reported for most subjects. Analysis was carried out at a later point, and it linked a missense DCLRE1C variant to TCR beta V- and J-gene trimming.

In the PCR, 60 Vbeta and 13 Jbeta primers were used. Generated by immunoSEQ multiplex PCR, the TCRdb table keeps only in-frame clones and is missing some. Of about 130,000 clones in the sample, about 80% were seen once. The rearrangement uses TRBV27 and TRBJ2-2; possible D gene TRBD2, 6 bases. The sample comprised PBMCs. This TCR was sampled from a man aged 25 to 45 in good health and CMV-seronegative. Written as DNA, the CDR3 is TGTGCCAGCAGTTTACTAGCGTCGGGCACCGGGGAGCTGTTTTTT. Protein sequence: CASSLLASGTGELFF.